These T cell receptor beta chains were read from a single sample in a study of blood T cell repertoires in COVID-19. TCRdb's table, derived via immunoSEQ multiplex PCR, lists solely in-frame clones and lacks some. The data hold approximately 190,000 clones, with 88% observed a single time. Sequencing was performed on peripheral blood. Receptor source: a man aged 40-49 years with active or convalescent COVID-19. CDR3s include the opening cysteine and the closing phenylalanine or tryptophan. The order of the fields is V gene, D gene, CDR3 length, clone size, J gene, CDR3 DNA, CDR3 protein. A D gene is named only where the DNA matches it firmly. The size entry is marked missing in some rows and otherwise reads once, few, many or a size class.

TRBV6-5	.	16	once	TRBJ1-2	TGTGCCAGCAGTTACGGCGGGACGGAAGCTAACTATGGCTACACCTTC	CASSYGGTEANYGYTF
TRBV11-2	TRBD1	17	.	TRBJ1-1	TGTGCCAGCAGCTTTGTTACACCCGGGACAGGGGAAACTGAAGCTTTCTTT	CASSFVTPGTGETEAFF
TRBV3-1/TRBV3-2	.	14	.	TRBJ1-2	TGTGCCAGCAGCCAAGATCCAGGGAACTATGGCTACACCTTC	CASSQDPGNYGYTF
TRBV5-1	.	14	.	TRBJ1-1	TGCGCCAGCAGCTTGGGACAGTCGAACACTGAAGCTTTCTTT	CASSLGQSNTEAFF
TRBV29-1	.	14	.	TRBJ1-3	TGCAGCGTTACGCGGGAGACCACTGGAAACACCATATATTTT	CSVTRETTGNTIYF
TRBV5-1	.	14	.	TRBJ1-1	TGCGCCAGCAGCTTGGGACAATATTACACTGAAGCTTTCTTT	CASSLGQYYTEAFF
TRBV5-1	.	14	few	TRBJ1-5	TGCGCCAGCAGCCCGGGGGGCGGCAATCAGCCCCAGCATTTT	CASSPGGGNQPQHF
TRBV11-3	.	15	.	TRBJ1-1	TGTGCCAGCAGCTTAGGAGCGTTAATGAACACTGAAGCTTTCTTT	CASSLGALMNTEAFF
TRBV12-5	.	12	.	TRBJ1-3	TGTGCTAGTGGAGGACAAAGAAACACCATATATTTT	CASGGQRNTIYF
TRBV12-5	TRBD1	15	.	TRBJ2-7	TGTGCTAGTGGTCCAGGACAGGGGGGCACCTACGAGCAGTACTTC	CASGPGQGGTYEQYF
TRBV3-1/TRBV3-2	.	19	.	TRBJ1-5	TGTGCCAGCAGAACGGGTGGGTACTCCCGGGACACAAAAAATCAGCCCCAGCATTTT	CASRTGGYSRDTKNQPQHF
TRBV19	.	16	.	TRBJ2-1	TGTGCCAGTAGTATCAAGGCGGGGCTGAATGGCAATGAGCAGTTCTTC	CASSIKAGLNGNEQFF
TRBV18	TRBD2	14	.	TRBJ2-3	TGTGCCAGCTCACCTTGGACTAGCCCAGATACGCAGTATTTT	CASSPWTSPDTQYF
TRBV10-3	TRBD1	16	.	TRBJ2-2	TGTGCCATCAGCCCGGGGACAGGGTGGAACACCGGGGAGCTGTTTTTT	CAISPGTGWNTGELFF
TRBV29-1	TRBD1	17	few	TRBJ2-3	TGCAGCGTTGTTCCCTTTCGACAGGGTGTTGGCACAGATACGCAGTATTTT	CSVVPFRQGVGTDTQYF
TRBV13	.	16	.	TRBJ2-3	TGTGCCAGCAGCTTATTAGCCTTGCTTAGCACAGATACGCAGTATTTT	CASSLLALLSTDTQYF
TRBV6-2/TRBV6-3	.	17	.	TRBJ1-1	TGTGCCAGCAGCCAACTTTTACCCGCGGGGTTGGGAACTGAAGCTTTCTTT	CASSQLLPAGLGTEAFF
TRBV28	TRBD2	15	.	TRBJ2-3	TGTGCCAGCAGCCAAGCGGGAGTCGGTCCAGATACGCAGTATTTT	CASSQAGVGPDTQYF
TRBV5-1	.	12	.	TRBJ2-1	TGCGCCAGCAGCTCTACGGACTTAGGTCAGTTCTTC	CASSSTDLGQFF
TRBV7-6	TRBD1	21	.	TRBJ1-2	TGTGCCAGCAGCTTAAAAACCACGACCGGGACAGGTTGGAAAAGGGGCTATGGCTACACCTTC	CASSLKTTTGTGWKRGYGYTF